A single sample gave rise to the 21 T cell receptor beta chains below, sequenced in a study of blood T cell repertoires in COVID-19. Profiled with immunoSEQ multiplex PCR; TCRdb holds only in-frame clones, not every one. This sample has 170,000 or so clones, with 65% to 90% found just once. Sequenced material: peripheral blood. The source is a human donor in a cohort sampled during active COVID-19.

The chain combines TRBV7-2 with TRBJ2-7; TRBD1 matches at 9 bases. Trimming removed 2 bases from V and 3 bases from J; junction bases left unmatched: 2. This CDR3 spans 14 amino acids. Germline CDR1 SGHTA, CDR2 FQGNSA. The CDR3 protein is CASSLKTGGYEQYF. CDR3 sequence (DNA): TGTGCCAGCAGCTTAAAGACAGGGGGCTACGAGCAGTACTTC.

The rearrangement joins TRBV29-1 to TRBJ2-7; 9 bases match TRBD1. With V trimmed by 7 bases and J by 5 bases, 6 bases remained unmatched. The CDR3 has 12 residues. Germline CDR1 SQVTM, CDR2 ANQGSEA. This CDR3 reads CSAGGQGHEQYF. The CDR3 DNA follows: TGCAGCGCCGGGGGACAGGGCCACGAGCAGTACTTC.

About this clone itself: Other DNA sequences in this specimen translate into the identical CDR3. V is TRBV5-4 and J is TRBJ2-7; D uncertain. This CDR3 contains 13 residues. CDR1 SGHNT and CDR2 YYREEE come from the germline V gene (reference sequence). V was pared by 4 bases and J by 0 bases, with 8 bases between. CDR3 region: CASSPGSSYEQYF. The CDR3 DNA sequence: TGTGCCAGCAGCCCGGGTAGCTCCTACGAGCAGTACTTC.

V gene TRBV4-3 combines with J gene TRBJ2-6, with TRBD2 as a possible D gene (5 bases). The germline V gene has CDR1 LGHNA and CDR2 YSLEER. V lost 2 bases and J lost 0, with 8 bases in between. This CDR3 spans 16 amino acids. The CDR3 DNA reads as TGCGCCAGCAGCCAAAGCGAGGGCTCTGGGGCCAACGTCCTGACTTTC. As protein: CASSQSEGSGANVLTF.

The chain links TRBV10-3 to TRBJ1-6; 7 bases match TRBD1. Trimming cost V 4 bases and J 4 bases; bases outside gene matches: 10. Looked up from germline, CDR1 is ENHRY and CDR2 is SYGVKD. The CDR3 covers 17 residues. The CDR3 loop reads CAISVFPGQIYNSPLHF. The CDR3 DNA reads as TGTGCCATCAGTGTGTTTCCGGGACAGATTTATAATTCACCCCTCCACTTT.

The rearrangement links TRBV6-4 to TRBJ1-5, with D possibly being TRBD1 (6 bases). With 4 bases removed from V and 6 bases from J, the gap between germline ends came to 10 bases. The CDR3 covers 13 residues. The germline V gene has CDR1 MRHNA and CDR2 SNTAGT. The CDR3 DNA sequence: TGTGCCAGCAGTGCAGGGGAGGGTCAGCCCCAGCATTTT. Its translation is CASSAGEGQPQHF.

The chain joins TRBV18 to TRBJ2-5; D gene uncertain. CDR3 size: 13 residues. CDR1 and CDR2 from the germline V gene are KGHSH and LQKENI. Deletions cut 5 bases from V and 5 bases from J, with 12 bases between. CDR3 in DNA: TGTGCCAGCTCAGCCTCCTCCCGGGAGACCCAGTACTTC. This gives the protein CASSASSRETQYF.

Written as DNA, the CDR3 is TGTGCCAGCAGCGTAGATGGACAGGGGTTACGTGAAGCTTTCTTT. Translating gives CASSVDGQGLREAFF. V gene TRBV9 combines with J gene TRBJ1-1; 9 bases align to TRBD1. The CDR3 sequence is 15 residues long. Germline V gives CDR1 SGDLS, CDR2 YYNGEE. J was trimmed by 7 bases and V by 0 bases; bases with no gene match: 7.

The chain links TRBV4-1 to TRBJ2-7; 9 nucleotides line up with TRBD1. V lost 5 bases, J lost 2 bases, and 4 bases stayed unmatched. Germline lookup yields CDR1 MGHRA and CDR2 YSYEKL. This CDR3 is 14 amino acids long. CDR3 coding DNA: TGCGCCAGCAGCGCACGGACAGGGGCCTACGAGCAGTACTTC. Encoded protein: CASSARTGAYEQYF.

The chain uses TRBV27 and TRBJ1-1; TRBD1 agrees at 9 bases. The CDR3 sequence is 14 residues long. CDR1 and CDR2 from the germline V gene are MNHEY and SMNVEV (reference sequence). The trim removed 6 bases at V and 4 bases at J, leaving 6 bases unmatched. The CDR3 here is CASRLQGAVTEAFF. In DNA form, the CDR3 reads TGTGCCAGCAGACTACAGGGGGCGGTCACTGAAGCTTTCTTT.

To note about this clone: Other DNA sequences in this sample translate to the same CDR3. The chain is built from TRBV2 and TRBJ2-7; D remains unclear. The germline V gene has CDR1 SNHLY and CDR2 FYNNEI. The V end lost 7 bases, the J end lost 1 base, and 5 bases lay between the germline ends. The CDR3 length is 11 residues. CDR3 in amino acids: CASTGSYEQYF. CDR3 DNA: TGTGCCAGCACCGGGTCCTACGAGCAGTACTTC.

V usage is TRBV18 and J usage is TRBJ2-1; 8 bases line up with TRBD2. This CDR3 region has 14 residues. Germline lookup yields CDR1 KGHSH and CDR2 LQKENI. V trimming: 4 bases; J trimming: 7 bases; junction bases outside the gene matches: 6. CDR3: CASSQPGLGNEQFF. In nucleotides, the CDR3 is TGTGCCAGCTCACAACCGGGACTAGGTAATGAGCAGTTCTTC. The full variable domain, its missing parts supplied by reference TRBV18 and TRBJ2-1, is NAGVMQNPRHLVRRRGQEARLRCSPMKGHSHVYWYRQLPEEGLKFMVYLQKENIIDESGMPKERFSAEFPKEGPSILRIQQVVRGDSAAYFCASSQPGLGNEQFFGPGTRLTVL.

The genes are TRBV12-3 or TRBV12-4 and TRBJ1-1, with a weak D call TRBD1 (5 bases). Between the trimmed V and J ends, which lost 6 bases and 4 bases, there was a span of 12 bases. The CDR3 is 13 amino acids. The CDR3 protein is CASSILGGTEAFF. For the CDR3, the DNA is TGTGCCAGCAGCATACTCGGGGGCACTGAAGCTTTCTTT.

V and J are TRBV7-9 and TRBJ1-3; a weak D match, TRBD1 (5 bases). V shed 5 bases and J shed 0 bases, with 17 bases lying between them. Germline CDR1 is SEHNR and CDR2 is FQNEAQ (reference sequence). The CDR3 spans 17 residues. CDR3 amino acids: CASSLGDSSLSGNTIYF. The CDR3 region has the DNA TGTGCCAGCAGCCTTGGCGACAGTAGCCTCTCTGGAAACACCATATATTTT.

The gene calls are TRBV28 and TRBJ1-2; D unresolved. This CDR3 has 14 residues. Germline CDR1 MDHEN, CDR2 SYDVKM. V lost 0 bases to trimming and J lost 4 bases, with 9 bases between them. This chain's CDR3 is CASSLWQRAYGYTF. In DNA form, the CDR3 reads TGTGCCAGCAGTTTATGGCAGAGGGCCTATGGCTACACCTTC.

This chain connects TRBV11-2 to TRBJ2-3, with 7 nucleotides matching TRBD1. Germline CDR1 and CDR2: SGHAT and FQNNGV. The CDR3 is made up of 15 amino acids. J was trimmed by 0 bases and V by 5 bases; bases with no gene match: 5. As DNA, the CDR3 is TGTGCCAGCAGCACAAGACAGGGAAGCACAGATACGCAGTATTTT. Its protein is CASSTRQGSTDTQYF.

The CDR3 bases are TGCGCCAGCAGTCACAGCCGGGACAGGGTCCCCTACAATGAGCAGTTCTTC. Translating gives CASSHSRDRVPYNEQFF. The chain is built from TRBV23-1 and TRBJ2-1, with TRBD1 identical over 9 bases. TRBV23-1 is an ORF for which the function is uncertain. With 3 bases clipped from V and 2 bases from J, the junction kept 8 bases outside the gene matches. This CDR3 has 17 amino acids.

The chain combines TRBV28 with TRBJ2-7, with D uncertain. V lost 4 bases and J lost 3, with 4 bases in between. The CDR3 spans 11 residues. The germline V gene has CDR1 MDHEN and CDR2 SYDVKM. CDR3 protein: CASSSGYEQYF. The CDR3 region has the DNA TGTGCCAGCAGTTCGGGCTACGAGCAGTACTTC.

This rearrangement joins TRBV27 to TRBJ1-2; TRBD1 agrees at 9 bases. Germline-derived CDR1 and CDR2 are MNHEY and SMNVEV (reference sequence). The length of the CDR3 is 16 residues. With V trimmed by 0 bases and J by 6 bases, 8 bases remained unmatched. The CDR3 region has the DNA TGTGCCAGCAGTTTATCTTTTACAGGGGGCGCGGATGGCTACACCTTC. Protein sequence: CASSLSFTGGADGYTF.

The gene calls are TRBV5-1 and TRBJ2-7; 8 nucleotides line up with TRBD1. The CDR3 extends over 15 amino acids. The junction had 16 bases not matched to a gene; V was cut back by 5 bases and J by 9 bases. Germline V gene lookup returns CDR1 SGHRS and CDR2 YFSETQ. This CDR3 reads CASSANTGQGTGQYF. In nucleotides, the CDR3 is TGCGCCAGCAGTGCCAACACCGGACAGGGTACTGGGCAGTACTTC.

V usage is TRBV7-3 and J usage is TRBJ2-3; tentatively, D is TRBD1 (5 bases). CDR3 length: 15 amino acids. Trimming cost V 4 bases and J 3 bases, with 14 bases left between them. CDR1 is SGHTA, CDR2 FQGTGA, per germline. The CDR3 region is CASSSPFGQTDTQYF. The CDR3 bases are TGTGCCAGCAGCTCTCCTTTCGGACAAACAGATACGCAGTATTTT.